Reported below is one T cell receptor (beta chain). This sample is drawn from a study of blood T cell repertoires in COVID-19. Study background: The United States, Italy and Spain supplied acute and convalescent COVID-19 samples.

V lost 7 bases and J 2 bases, leaving 18 bases between the germline ends. The germline V gene encodes CDR1 SEHNR and CDR2 FQNEAQ (reference sequence). There are 16 residues in the CDR3. The data were produced by immunoSEQ multiplex PCR, yet TCRdb's version contains in-frame clones alone and is incomplete. Of about 400,000 clones detected, roughly 90% appear once; the ten largest clones hold approximately 1%. The V call is TRBV7-9, the J call TRBJ1-3; weak D call: TRBD1 (6 bases). Sample: PBMCs or T cells enriched from blood (not recorded which). The source of this sequence is a woman between 25 and 40 years old with acute COVID-19. The CDR3 here is CASNPDRTVPGNTIYF. CDR3 DNA sequence: TGTGCCAGCAACCCTGATCGGACAGTGCCTGGAAACACCATATATTTT.